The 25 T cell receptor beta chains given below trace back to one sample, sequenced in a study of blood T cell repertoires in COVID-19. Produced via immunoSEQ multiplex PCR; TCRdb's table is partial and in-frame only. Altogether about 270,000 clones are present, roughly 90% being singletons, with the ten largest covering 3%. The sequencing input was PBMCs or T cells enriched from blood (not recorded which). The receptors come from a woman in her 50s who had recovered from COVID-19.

This chain's CDR3 is CASSLPGATPDTQYF. Written as DNA, the CDR3 is TGTGCCAGCAGCTTACCAGGGGCCACGCCGGATACGCAGTATTTT. The chain employs TRBV6-2 or TRBV6-3 and TRBJ2-3; TRBD1 might be the D (6 bases). CDR1 is MNHEY, CDR2 SVGEGT, per germline. V was pared by 6 bases and J by 6 bases, with 19 bases between. CDR3 length equals 15 residues.

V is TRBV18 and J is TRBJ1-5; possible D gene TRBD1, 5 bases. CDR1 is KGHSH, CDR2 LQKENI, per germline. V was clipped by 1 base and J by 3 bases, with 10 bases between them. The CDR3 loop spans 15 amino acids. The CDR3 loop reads CASSPQGANNQPQHF. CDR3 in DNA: TGTGCCAGCTCACCACAAGGGGCGAACAATCAGCCCCAGCATTTT.

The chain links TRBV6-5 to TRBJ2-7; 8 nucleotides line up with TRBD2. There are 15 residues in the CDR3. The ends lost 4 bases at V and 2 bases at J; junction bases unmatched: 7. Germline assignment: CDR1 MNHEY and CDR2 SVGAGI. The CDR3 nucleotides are TGTGCCAGCAGTTTCAGCGGGAGAAGCACCTACGAGCAGTACTTC. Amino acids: CASSFSGRSTYEQYF.

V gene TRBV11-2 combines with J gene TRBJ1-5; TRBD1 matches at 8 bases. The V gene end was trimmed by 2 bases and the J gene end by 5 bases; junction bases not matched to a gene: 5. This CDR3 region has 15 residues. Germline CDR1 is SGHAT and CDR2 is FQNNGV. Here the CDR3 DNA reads TGTGCCAGCAGCTTATCAGGGGGCGCGGATCAGCCCCAGCATTTT. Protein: CASSLSGGADQPQHF. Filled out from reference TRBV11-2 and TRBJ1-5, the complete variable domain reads EAGVAQSPRYKIIEKRQSVAFWCNPISGHATLYWYQQILGQGPKLLIQFQNNGVVDDSQLPKDRFSAERLKGVDSTLKIQPAKLEDSAVYLCASSLSGGADQPQHFGDGTRLSIL.

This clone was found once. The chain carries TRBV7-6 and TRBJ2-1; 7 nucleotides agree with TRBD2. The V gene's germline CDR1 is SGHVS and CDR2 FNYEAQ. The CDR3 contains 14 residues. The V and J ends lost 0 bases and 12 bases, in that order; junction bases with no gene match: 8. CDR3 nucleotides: TGTGCCAGCAGCTTAGCGGTCTCGGGAGGCGGGCAGTTCTTC. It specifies CASSLAVSGGGQFF.

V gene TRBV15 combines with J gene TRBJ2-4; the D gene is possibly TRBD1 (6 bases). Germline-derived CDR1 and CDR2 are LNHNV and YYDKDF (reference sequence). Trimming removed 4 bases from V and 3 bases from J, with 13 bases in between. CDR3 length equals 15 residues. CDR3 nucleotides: TGTGCCACCAGCACCCGGGACACCCTCAAAAACATTCAGTACTTC. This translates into CATSTRDTLKNIQYF.

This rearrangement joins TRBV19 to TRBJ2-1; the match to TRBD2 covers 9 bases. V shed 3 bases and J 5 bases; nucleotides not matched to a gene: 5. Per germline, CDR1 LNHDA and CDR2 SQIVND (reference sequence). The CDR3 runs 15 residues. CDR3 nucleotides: TGTGCCAGTAGTATCTGGCTAGCGGGGCACAATGAGCAGTTCTTC. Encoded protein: CASSIWLAGHNEQFF.

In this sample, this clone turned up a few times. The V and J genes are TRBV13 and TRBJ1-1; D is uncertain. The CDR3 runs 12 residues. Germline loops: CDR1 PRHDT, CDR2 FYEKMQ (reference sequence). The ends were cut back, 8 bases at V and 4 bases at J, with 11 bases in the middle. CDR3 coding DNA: TGTGCCAGCTCCCGGTCGGGCACTGAAGCTTTCTTT. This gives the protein CASSRSGTEAFF.

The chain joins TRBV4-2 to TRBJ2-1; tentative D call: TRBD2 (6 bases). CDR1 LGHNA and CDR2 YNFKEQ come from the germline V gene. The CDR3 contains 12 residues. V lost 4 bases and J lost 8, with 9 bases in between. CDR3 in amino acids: CASSLTRYEQFF. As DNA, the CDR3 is TGTGCCAGCAGCCTGACTAGGTATGAGCAGTTCTTC.

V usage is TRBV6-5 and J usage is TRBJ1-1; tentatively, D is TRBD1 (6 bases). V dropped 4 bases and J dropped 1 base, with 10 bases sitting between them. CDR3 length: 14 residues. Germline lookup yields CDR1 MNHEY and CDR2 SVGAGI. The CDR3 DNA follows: TGTGCCAGCAGTTTCCGGGGACAGAACACTGAAGCTTTCTTT. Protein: CASSFRGQNTEAFF.

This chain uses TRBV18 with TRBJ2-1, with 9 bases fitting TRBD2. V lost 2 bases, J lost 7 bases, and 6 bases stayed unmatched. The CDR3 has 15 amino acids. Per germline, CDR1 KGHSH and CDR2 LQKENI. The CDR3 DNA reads TGTGCCAGCTCACCAGTCGCTAGCGGGGTGAATGAGCAGTTCTTC. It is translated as CASSPVASGVNEQFF.

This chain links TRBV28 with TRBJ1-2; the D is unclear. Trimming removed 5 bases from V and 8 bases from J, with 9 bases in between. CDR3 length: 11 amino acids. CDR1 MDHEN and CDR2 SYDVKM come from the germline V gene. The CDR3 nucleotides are TGTGCCAGCAGTCCCCACATCGGCTACACCTTC. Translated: CASSPHIGYTF.

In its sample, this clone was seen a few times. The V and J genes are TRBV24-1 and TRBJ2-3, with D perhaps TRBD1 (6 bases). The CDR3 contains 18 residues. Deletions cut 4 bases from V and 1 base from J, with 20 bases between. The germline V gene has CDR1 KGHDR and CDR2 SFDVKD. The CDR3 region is CATSDASPQGFRTDTQYF. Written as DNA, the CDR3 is TGTGCCACCAGTGACGCTAGCCCACAGGGTTTTCGCACAGATACGCAGTATTTT.

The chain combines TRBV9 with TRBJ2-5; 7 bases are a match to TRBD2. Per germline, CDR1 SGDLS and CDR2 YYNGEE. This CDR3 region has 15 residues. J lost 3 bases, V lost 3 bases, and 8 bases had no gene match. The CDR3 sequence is CASSALGLSEETQYF. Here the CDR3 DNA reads TGTGCCAGCAGCGCCCTGGGACTATCCGAAGAGACCCAGTACTTC.

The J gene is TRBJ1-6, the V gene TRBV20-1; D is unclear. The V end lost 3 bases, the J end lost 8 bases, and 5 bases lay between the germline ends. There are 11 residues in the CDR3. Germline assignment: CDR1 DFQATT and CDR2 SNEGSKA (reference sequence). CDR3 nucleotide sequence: TGCAGTGCTAGGGGAGATTCACCCCTCCACTTT. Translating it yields CSARGDSPLHF.

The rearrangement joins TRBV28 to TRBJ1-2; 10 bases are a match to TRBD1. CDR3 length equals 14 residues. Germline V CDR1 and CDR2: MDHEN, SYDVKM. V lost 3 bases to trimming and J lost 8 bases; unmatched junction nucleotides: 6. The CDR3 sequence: CASSLSGTGVGYTF. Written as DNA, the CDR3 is TGTGCCAGCAGTTTGTCTGGGACAGGGGTCGGCTACACCTTC.

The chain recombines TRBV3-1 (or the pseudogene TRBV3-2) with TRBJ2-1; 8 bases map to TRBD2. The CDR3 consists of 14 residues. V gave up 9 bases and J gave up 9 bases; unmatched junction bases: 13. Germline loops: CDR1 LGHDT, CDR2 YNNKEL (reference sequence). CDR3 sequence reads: CASTSSGGVGEQFF. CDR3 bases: TGTGCCAGTACGTCTTCGGGAGGGGTGGGTGAGCAGTTCTTC.

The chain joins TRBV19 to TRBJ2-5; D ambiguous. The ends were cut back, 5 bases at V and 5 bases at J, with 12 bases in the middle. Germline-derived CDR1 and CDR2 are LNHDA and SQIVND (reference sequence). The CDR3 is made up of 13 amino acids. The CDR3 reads CASSPRYGETQYF. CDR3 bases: TGTGCCAGTAGTCCGAGATATGGTGAGACCCAGTACTTC.

CDR3 nucleotide sequence: TGTGCCAGCAGTTTGAGCAGAGGCGGGAGGGCCGATGCCACCGGGGAGCTGTTTTTT. This gives the protein CASSLSRGGRADATGELFF. V and J are TRBV28 and TRBJ2-2, with 9 bases aligning to TRBD2. Looked up from germline, CDR1 is MDHEN and CDR2 is SYDVKM. The junction had 15 bases not matched to a gene; V was cut back by 3 bases and J by 4 bases. The CDR3 extends over 19 amino acids.

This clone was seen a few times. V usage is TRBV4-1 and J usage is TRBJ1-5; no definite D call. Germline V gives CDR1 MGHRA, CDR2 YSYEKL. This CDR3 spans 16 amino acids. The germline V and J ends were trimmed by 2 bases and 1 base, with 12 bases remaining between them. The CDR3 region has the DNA TGCGCCAGCAGCCAACGGGATCTAGTCAGCAATCAGCCCCAGCATTTT. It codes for CASSQRDLVSNQPQHF.

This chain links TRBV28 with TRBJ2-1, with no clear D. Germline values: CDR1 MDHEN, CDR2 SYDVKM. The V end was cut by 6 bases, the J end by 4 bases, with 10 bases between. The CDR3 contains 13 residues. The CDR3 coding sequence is TGTGCCAGCAGCCCAAGCAAATACAATGAGCAGTTCTTC. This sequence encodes CASSPSKYNEQFF.

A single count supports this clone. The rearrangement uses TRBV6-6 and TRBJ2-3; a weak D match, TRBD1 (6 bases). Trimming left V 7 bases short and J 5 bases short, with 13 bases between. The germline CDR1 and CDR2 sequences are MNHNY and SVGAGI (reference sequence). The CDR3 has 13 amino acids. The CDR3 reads CASITGQRDTQYF. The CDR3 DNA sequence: TGTGCCAGCATCACTGGACAGAGAGATACGCAGTATTTT.

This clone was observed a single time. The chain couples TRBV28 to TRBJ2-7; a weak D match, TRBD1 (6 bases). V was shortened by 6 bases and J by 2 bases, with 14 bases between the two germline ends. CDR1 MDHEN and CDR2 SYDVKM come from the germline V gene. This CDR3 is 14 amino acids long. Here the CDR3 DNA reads TGTGCCAGCAGCCCAAGGGGGAAAGCCTACGAGCAGTACTTC. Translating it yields CASSPRGKAYEQYF. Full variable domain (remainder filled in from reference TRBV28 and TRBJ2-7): DVKVTQSSRYLVKRTGEKVFLECVQDMDHENMFWYRQDPGLGLRLIYFSYDVKMKEKGDIPEGYSVSREKKERFSLILESASTNQTSMYLCASSPRGKAYEQYFGPGTRLTVT.

Written as DNA, the CDR3 is TGTGCCAGCAGTTACTGGGCAGGGTCGGACACTGAAGCTTTCTTT. Its translation: CASSYWAGSDTEAFF. The chain combines TRBV6-5 with TRBJ1-1; D might be TRBD1 (5 bases). V was clipped by 1 base and J by 3 bases, with 12 bases between them. This CDR3 has 15 amino acids. CDR1 and CDR2 from the germline V gene are MNHEY and SVGAGI.

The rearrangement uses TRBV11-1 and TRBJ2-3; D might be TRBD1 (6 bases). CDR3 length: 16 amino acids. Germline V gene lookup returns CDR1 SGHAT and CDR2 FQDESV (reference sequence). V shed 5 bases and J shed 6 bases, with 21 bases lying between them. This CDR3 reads CASSPTLRDKGDTQYF. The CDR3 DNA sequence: TGTGCCAGCAGCCCTACACTCAGGGACAAGGGGGATACGCAGTATTTT.